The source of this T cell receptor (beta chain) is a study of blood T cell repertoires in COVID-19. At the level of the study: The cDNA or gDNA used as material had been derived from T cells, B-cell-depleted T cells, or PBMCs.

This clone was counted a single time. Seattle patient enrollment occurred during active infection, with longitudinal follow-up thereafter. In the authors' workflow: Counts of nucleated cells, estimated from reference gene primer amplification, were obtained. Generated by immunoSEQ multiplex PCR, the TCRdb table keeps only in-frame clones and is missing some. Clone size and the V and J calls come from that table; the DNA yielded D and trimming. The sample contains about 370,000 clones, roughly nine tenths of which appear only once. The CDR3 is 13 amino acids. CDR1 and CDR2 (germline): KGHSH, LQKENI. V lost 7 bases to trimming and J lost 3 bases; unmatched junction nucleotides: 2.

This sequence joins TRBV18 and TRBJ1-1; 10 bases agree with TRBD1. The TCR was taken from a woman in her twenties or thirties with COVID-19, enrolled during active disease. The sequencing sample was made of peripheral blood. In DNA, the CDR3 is TGTGCCAGCTTTGGGACAGGGGACACTGAAGCTTTCTTT. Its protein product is CASFGTGDTEAFF.